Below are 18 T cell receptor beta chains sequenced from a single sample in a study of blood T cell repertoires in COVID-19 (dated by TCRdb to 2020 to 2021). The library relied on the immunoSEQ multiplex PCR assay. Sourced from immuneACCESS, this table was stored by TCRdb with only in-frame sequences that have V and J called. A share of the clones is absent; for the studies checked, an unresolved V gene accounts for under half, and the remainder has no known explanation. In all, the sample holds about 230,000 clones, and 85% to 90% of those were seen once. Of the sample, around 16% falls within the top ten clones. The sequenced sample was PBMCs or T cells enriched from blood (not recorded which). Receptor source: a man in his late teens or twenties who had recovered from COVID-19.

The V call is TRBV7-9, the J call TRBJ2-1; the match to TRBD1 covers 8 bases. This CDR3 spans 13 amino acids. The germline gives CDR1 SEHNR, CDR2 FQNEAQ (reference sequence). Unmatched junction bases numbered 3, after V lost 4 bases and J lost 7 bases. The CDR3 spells CASSWTGRNEQFF. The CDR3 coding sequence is TGTGCCAGCAGCTGGACAGGGAGGAATGAGCAGTTCTTC.

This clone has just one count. CDR3 sequence: CASSKSQRGHPEVPYEQYF. The CDR3 DNA is TGTGCCAGCAGCAAAAGCCAACGAGGACACCCCGAGGTCCCCTACGAGCAGTACTTC. V and J are TRBV21-1 and TRBJ2-7; the D call of TRBD1 is as the table states it, not checked on the DNA. TRBV21-1 is a pseudogene. CDR3 length: 19 amino acids.

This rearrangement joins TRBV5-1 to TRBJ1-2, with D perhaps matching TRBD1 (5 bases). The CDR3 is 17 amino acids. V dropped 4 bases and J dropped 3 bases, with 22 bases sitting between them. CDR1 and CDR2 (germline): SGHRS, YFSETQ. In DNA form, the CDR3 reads TGCGCCAGCAGCAAGCTTCGGGACTCCGGGAGATACTATGGCTACACCTTC. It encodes CASSKLRDSGRYYGYTF. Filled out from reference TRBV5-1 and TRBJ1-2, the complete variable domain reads KAGVTQTPRYLIKTRGQQVTLSCSPISGHRSVSWYQQTPGQGLQFLFEYFSETQRNKGNFPGRFSGRQFSNSRSEMNVSTLELGDSALYLCASSKLRDSGRYYGYTFGSGTRLTVV.

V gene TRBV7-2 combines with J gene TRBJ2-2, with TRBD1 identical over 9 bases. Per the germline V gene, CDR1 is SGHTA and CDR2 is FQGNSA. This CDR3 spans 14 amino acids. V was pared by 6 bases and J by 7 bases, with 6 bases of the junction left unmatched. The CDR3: CASRTGGRIGELFF. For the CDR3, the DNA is TGTGCCAGCAGGACAGGGGGACGTATCGGGGAGCTGTTTTTT.

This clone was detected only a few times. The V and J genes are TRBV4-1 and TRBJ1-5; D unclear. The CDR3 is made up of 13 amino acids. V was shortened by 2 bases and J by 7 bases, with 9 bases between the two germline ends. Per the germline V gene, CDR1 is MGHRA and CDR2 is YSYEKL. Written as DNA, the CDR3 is TGCGCCAGCAGCCAATGGTCAGGACAGCCCCAGCATTTT. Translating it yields CASSQWSGQPQHF.

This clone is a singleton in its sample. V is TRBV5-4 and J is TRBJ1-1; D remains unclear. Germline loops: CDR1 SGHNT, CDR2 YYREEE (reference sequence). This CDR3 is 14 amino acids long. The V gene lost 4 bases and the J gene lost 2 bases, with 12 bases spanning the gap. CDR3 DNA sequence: TGTGCCAGCAGCCCGGGTATTCGAAACACTGAAGCTTTCTTT. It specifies CASSPGIRNTEAFF.

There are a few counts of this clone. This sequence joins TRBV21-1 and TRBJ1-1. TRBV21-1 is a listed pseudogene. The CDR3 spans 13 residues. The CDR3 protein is CASSGGRHTEAFF. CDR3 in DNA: TGTGCCAGCAGTGGAGGGAGACACACTGAAGCTTTCTTT.

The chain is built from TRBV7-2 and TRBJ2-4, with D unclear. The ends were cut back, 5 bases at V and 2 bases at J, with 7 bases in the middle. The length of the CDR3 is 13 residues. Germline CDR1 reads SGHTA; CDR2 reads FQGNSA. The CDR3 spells CASSPYTKNIQYF. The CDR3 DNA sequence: TGTGCCAGCAGCCCGTACACCAAAAACATTCAGTACTTC.

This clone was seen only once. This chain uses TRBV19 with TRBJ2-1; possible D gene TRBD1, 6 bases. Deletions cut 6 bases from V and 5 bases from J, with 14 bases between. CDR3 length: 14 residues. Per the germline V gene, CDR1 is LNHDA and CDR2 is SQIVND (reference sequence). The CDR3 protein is CASSIWGTNNEQFF. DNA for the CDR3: TGTGCCAGTAGCATATGGGGGACAAACAATGAGCAGTTCTTC.

The CDR3 spells CASSLYGLAGADTQYF. The CDR3 DNA follows: TGTGCCAGCAGCTTATACGGACTAGCGGGTGCAGATACGCAGTATTTT. The genes are TRBV7-9 and TRBJ2-3; TRBD2 matches at 11 bases. The CDR3 extends over 16 amino acids. Germline CDR1 and CDR2: SEHNR and FQNEAQ (reference sequence). The junction had 5 bases not matched to a gene; V was cut back by 2 bases and J by 4 bases.

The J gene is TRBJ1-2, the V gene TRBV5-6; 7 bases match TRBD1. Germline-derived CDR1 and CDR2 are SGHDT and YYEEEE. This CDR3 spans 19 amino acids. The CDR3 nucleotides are TGTGCGAAACGTTGCTTGCGTCGTAGAGGGGGCCCCCATAACTATGGCTACACCTTC. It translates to CAKRCLRRRGGPHNYGYTF.

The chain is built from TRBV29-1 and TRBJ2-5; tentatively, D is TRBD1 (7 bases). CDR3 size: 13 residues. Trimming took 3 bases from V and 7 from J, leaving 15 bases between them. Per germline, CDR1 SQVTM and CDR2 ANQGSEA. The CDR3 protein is CSVDVAGGLTQYF. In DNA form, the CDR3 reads TGCAGCGTTGATGTTGCAGGGGGGTTGACCCAGTACTTC.

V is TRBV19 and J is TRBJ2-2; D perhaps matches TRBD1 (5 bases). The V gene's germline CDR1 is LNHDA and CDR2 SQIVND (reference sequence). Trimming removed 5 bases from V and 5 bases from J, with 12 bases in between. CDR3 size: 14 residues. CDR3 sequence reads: CASSPVQGTGELFF. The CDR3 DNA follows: TGTGCCAGTAGTCCGGTCCAGGGAACCGGGGAGCTGTTTTTT.

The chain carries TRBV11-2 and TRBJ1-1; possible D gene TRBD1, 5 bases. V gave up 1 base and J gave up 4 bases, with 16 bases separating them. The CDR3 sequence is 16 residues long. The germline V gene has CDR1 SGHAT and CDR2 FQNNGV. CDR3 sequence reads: CASSLVSGGRVTEAFF. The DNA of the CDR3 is TGTGCCAGCAGCTTAGTGAGCGGGGGAAGAGTCACTGAAGCTTTCTTT.

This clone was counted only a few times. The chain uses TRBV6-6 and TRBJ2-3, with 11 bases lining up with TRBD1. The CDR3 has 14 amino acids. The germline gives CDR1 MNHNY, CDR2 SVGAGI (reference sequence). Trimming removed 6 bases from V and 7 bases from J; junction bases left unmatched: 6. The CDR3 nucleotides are TGTGCCAGCAGGGCCGGGACAGGGGGAAATACGCAGTATTTT. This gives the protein CASRAGTGGNTQYF.

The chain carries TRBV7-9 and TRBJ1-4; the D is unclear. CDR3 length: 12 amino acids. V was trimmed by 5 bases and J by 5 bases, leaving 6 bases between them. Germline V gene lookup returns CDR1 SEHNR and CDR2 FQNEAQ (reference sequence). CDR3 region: CASSPLNEKLFF. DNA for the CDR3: TGTGCCAGCAGCCCCCTAAATGAAAAACTGTTTTTT.

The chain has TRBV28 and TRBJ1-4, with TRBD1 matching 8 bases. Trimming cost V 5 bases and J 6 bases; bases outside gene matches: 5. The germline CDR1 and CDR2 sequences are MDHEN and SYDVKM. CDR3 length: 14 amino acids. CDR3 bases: TGTGCCAGCAGTCCCACAGGGGGGTATGAAAAACTGTTTTTT. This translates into CASSPTGGYEKLFF.

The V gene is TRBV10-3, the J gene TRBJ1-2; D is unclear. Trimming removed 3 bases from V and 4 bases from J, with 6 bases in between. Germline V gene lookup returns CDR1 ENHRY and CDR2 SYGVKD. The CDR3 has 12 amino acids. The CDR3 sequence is CAISDTAYGYTF. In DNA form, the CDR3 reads TGTGCCATCAGTGACACAGCCTATGGCTACACCTTC.